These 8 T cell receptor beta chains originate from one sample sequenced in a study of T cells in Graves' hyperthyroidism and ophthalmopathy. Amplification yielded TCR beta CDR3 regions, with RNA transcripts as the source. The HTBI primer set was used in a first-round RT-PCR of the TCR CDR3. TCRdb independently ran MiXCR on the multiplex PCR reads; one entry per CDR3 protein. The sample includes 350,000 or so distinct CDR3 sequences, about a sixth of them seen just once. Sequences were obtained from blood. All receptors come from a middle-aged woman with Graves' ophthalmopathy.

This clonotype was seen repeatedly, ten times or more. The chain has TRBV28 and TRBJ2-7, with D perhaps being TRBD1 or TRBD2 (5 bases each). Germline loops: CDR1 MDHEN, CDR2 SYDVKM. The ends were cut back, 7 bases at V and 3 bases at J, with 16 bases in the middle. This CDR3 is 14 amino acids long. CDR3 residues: CASTPPLGDYEQYF. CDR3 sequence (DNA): TGTGCCAGCACTCCCCCCCTGGGGGACTACGAGCAGTACTTC. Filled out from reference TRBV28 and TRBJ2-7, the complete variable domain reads DVKVTQSSRYLVKRTGEKVFLECVQDMDHENMFWYRQDPGLGLRLIYFSYDVKMKEKGDIPEGYSVSREKKERFSLILESASTNQTSMYLCASTPPLGDYEQYFGPGTRLTVT.

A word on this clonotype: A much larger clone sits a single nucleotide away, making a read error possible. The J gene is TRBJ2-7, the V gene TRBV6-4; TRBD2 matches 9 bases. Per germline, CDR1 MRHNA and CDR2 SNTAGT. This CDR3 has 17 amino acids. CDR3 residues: CDSSDSSGRYYSYEQYF. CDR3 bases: TGTGACAGCAGTGACTCGAGCGGGAGGTACTACTCCTACGAGCAGTACTTC.

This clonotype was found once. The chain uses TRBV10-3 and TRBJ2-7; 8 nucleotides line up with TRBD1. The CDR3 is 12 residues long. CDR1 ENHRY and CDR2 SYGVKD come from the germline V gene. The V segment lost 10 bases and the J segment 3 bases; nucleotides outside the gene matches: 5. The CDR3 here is CATSDRDYEQYF. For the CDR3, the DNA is TGTGCCACCTCGGACAGGGACTACGAGCAGTACTTC.

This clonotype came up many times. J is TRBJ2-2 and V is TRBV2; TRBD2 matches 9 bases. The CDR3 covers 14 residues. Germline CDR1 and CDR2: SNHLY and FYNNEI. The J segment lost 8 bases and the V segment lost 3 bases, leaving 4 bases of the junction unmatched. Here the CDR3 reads CASSDFSGRGELFF. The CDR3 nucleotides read TGTGCCAGCAGTGATTTTAGCGGGAGAGGGGAGCTGTTTTTT. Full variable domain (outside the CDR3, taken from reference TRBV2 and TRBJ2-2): EPEVTQTPSHQVTQMGQEVILRCVPISNHLYFYWYRQILGQKVEFLVSFYNNEISEKSEIFDDQFSVERPDGSNFTLKIRSTKLEDSAMYFCASSDFSGRGELFFGEGSRLTVL.

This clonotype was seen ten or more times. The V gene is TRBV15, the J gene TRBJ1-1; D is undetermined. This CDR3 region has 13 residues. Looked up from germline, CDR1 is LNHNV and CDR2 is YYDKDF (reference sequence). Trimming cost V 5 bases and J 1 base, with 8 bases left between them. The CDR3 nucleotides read TGTGCCACCAGCGTGGTCGGGAACACTGAAGCTTTCTTT. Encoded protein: CATSVVGNTEAFF. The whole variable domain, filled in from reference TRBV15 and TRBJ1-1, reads DAMVIQNPRYQVTQFGKPVTLSCSQTLNHNVMYWYQQKSSQAPKLLFHYYDKDFNNEADTPDNFQSRRPNTSFCFLDIRSPGLGDTAMYLCATSVVGNTEAFFGQGTRLTVV.

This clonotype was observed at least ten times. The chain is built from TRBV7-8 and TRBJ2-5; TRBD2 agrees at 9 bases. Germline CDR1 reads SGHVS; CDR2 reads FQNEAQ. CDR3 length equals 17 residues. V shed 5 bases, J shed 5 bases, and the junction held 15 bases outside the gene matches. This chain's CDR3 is CASSRPTGTSNRETQYF. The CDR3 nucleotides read TGTGCCAGCAGCCGTCCAACCGGGACTAGCAACCGGGAGACCCAGTACTTC.

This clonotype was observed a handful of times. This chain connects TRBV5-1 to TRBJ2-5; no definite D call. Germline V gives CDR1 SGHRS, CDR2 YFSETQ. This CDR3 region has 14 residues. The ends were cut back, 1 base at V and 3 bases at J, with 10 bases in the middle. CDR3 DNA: TGCGCCAGCAGCTTGAGGGTCGGCGAAGAGACCCAGTACTTC. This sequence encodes CASSLRVGEETQYF.

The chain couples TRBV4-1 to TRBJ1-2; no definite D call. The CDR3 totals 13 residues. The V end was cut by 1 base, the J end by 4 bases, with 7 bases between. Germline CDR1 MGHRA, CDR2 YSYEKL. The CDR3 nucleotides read TGCGCCAGCAGCCAAGTACCCGGCTATGGCTACACCTTC. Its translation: CASSQVPGYGYTF.